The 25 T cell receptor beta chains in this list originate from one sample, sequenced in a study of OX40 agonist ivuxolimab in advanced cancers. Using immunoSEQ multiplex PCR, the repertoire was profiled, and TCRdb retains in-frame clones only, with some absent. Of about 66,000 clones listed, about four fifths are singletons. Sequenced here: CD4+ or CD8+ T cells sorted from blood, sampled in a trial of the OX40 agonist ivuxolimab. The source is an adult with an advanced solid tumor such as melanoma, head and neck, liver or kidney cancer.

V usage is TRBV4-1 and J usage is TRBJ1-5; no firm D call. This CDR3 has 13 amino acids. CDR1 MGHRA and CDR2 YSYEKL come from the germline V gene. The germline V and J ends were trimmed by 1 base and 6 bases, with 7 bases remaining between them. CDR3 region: CASSQGYFQPQHF. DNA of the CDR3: TGCGCCAGCAGCCAAGGATATTTTCAGCCCCAGCATTTT.

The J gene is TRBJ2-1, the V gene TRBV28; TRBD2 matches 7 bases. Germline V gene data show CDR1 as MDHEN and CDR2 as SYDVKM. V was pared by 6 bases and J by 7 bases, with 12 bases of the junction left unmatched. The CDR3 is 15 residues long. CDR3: CASSFVGGSNNEQFF. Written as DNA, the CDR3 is TGTGCCAGCAGCTTCGTGGGAGGGAGTAATAATGAGCAGTTCTTC. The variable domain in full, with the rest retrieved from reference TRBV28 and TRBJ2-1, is DVKVTQSSRYLVKRTGEKVFLECVQDMDHENMFWYRQDPGLGLRLIYFSYDVKMKEKGDIPEGYSVSREKKERFSLILESASTNQTSMYLCASSFVGGSNNEQFFGPGTRLTVL.

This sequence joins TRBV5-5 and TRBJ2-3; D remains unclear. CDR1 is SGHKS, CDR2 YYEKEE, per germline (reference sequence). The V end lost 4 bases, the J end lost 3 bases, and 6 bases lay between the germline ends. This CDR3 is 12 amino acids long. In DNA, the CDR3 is TGTGCCAGCAGCCCACCGACAGATACGCAGTATTTT. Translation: CASSPPTDTQYF.

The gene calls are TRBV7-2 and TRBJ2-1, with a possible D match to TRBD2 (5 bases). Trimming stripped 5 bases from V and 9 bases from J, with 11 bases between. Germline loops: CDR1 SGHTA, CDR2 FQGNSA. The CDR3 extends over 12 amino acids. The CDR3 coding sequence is TGTGCCAGCAGCCCCCCTAGCATTGAGCAGTTCTTC. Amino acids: CASSPPSIEQFF.

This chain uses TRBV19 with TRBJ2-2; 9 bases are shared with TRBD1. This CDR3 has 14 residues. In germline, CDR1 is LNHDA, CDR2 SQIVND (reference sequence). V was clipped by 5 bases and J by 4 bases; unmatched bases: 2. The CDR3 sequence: CASSWDRATGELFF. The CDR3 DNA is TGTGCCAGTAGTTGGGACAGGGCCACCGGGGAGCTGTTTTTT.

The CDR3 region is CASSDPLGRLAGVGEQFF. In DNA, the CDR3 is TGTGCCAGCAGTGATCCTCTCGGAAGACTAGCGGGAGTCGGGGAGCAGTTCTTC. This chain connects TRBV6-4 to TRBJ2-1, with 12 bases matching TRBD2. Germline CDR1 reads MRHNA; CDR2 reads SNTAGT. This CDR3 is built from 18 residues. With V trimmed by 3 bases and J by 10 bases, 16 bases remained unmatched.

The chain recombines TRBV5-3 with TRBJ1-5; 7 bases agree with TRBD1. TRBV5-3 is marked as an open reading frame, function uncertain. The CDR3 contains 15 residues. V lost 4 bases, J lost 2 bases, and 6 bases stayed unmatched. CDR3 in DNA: TGTGCCAGAAGCCCGGACAGGCGACGCAATCAGCCCCAGCATTTT. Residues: CARSPDRRRNQPQHF.

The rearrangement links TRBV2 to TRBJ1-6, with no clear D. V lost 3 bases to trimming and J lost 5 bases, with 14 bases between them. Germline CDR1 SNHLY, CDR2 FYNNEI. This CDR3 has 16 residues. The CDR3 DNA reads TGTGCCAGCAGTGAGCTGGGAACGAGAAATAATTCACCCCTCCACTTT. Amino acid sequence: CASSELGTRNNSPLHF.

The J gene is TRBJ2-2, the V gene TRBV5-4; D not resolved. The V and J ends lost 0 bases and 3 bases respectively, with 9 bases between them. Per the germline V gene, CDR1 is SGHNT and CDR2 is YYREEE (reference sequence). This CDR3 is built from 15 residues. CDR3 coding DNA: TGTGCCAGCAGCTTGGGAGGTTTAGACACCGGGGAGCTGTTTTTT. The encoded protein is CASSLGGLDTGELFF.

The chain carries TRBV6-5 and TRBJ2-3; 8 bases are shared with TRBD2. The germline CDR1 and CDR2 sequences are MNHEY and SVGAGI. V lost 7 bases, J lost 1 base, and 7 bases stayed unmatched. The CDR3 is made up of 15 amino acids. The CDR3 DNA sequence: TGTGCCAGCACCCGAAGCGGGGGCGGCACAGATACGCAGTATTTT. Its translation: CASTRSGGGTDTQYF.

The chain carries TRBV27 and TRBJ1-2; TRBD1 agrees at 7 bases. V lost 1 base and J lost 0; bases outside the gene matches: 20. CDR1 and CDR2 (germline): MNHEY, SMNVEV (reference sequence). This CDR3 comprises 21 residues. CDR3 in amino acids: CASSLWAPVGDSLIPNYGYTF. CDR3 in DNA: TGTGCCAGCAGTTTATGGGCTCCGGTCGGGGACAGCCTCATTCCTAACTATGGCTACACCTTC.

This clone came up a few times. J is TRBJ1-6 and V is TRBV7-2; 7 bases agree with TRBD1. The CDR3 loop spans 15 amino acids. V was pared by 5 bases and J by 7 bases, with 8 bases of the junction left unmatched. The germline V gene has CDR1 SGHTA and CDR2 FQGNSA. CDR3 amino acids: CASSPEGAANSPLHF. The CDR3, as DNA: TGTGCCAGCAGCCCGGAGGGGGCAGCCAATTCACCCCTCCACTTT.

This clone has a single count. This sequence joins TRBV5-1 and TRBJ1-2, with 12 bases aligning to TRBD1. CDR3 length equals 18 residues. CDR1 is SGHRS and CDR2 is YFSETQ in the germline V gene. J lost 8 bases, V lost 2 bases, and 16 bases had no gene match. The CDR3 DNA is TGCGCCAGCAGCTTTATCACCGGGACAGGGGGCACCGGCGGGGGCTACACCTTC. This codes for CASSFITGTGGTGGGYTF. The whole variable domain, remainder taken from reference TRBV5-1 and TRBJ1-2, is KAGVTQTPRYLIKTRGQQVTLSCSPISGHRSVSWYQQTPGQGLQFLFEYFSETQRNKGNFPGRFSGRQFSNSRSEMNVSTLELGDSALYLCASSFITGTGGTGGGYTFGSGTRLTVV.

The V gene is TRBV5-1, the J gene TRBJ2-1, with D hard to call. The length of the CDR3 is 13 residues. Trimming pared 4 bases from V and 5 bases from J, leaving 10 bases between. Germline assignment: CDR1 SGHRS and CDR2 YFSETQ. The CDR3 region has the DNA TGCGCCAGCAGCCGGAACAGCGACAATGAGCAGTTCTTC. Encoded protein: CASSRNSDNEQFF. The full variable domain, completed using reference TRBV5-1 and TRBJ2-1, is KAGVTQTPRYLIKTRGQQVTLSCSPISGHRSVSWYQQTPGQGLQFLFEYFSETQRNKGNFPGRFSGRQFSNSRSEMNVSTLELGDSALYLCASSRNSDNEQFFGPGTRLTVL.

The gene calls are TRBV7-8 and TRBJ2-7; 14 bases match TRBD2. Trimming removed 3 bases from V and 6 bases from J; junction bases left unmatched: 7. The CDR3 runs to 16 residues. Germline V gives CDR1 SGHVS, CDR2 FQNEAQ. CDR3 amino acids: CASSFEGLAGVSEQYF. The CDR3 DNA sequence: TGTGCCAGCAGCTTTGAGGGACTAGCGGGAGTCTCCGAGCAGTACTTC. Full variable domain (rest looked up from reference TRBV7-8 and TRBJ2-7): GAGVSQSPRYKVAKRGQDVALRCDPISGHVSLFWYQQALGQGPEFLTYFQNEAQLDKSGLPSDRFFAERPEGSVSTLKIQRTQQEDSAVYLCASSFEGLAGVSEQYFGPGTRLTVT.

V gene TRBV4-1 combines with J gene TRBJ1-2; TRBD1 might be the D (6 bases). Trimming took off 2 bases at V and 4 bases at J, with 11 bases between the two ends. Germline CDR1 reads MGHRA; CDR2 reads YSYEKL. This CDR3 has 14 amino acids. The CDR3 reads CASSQSGGAYGYTF. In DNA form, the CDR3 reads TGCGCCAGCAGCCAATCCGGGGGGGCCTATGGCTACACCTTC.

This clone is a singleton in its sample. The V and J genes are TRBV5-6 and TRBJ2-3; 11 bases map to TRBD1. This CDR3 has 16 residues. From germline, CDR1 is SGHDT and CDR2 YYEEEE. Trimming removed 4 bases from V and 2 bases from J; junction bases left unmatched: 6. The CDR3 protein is CASSKDRGRITDTQYF. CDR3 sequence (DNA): TGTGCCAGCAGCAAGGACAGGGGGCGGATCACAGATACGCAGTATTTT.

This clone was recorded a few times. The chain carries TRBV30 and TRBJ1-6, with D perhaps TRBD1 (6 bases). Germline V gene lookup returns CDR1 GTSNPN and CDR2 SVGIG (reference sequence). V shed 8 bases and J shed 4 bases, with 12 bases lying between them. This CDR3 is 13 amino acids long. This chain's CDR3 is CAGHRDYNSPLHF. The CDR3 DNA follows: TGTGCCGGACACAGGGATTATAATTCACCCCTCCACTTT.

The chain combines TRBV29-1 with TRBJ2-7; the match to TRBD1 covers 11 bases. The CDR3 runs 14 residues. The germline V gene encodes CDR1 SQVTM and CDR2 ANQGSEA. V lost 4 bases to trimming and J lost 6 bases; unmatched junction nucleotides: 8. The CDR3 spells CSVGGTGTGGEQYF. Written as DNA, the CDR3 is TGCAGCGTTGGGGGAACCGGGACAGGGGGCGAGCAGTACTTC.

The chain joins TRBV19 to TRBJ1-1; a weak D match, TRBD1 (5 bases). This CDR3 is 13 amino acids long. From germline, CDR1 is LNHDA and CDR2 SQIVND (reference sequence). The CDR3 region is CETRDQMNTEAFF. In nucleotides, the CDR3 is TGTGAGACTCGGGACCAAATGAACACTGAAGCTTTCTTT.

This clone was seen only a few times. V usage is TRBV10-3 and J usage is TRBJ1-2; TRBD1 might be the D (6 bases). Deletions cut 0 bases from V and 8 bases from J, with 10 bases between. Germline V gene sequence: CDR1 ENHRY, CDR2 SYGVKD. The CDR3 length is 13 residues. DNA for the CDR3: TGTGCCATCAGTGAGTCGAACAGGGACGGCTACACCTTC. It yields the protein CAISESNRDGYTF.

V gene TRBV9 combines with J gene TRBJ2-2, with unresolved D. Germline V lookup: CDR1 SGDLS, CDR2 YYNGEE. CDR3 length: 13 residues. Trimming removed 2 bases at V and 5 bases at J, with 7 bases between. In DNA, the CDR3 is TGTGCCAGCAGCGTCTATCATACCGGGGAGCTGTTTTTT. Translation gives CASSVYHTGELFF.

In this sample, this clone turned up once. The DNA of the CDR3 is TGTGCCAGCAACAGCGGGAGTTTGGAAGAGACCCAGTACTTC. Its translation: CASNSGSLEETQYF. This chain connects TRBV7-9 to TRBJ2-5; 8 nucleotides match TRBD2. V gave up 7 bases and J gave up 3 bases; unmatched junction bases: 7. The CDR3 totals 14 residues. Looked up from germline, CDR1 is SEHNR and CDR2 is FQNEAQ (reference sequence).

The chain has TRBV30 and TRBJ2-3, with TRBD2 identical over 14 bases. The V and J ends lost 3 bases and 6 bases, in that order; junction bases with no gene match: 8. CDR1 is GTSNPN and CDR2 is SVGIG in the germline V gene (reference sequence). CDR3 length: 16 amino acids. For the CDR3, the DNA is TGTGCCTGGAGGACCCGGACTAGCGGGAGGAGGGATACGCAGTATTTT. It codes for CAWRTRTSGRRDTQYF.

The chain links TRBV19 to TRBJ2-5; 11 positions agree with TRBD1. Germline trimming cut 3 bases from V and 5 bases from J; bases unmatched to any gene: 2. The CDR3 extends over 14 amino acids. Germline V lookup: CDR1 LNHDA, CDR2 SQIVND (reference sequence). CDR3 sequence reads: CASSMGQGGETQYF. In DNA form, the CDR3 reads TGTGCCAGTAGTATGGGACAGGGGGGCGAGACCCAGTACTTC.